This T cell receptor (beta chain) comes out of a study of CD8 T cells in Susac syndrome. RNA, at roughly 0.45 to 1 ug, was reverse transcribed with random hexamers. An immunoSEQ multiplex PCR generated amplified TCR beta CDR3 products spanning 54 Vbeta and 13 Jbeta. TCRdb passed the immunoSEQ multiplex PCR reads through MiXCR, listing each CDR3 protein once. The repertoire holds roughly 200,000 distinct CDR3 sequences, with roughly 94% as singletons. V gave up 4 bases and J gave up 7 bases, with 14 bases separating them. There are 14 residues in the CDR3. Per the germline V gene, CDR1 is SGHNT and CDR2 is YENEEA.

The source material was CD4+ T cells from PBMCs. The source is a human donor in good health. The chain links TRBV11-3 to TRBJ2-4; a weak D match, TRBD2 (5 bases). Here the CDR3 DNA reads TGTGCCAGCAGCTCCCCCTTGGGAGAGAACATTCAGTACTTC. Protein product: CASSSPLGENIQYF.